Following are 26 T cell receptor beta chains from one sample sequenced in a study of cytomegalovirus exposure and HLA in healthy donors. Vbeta (60) and Jbeta (13) primers were used in the PCR. This table comes from immunoSEQ multiplex PCR, and its TCRdb copy is limited to in-frame clones, with some not included. This sample has under 150,000 clones, with 80% found just once. Sample: PBMCs. Receptors were obtained from a man between 25 and 39 years old in good health and CMV-seronegative.

The chain combines TRBV4-3 with TRBJ2-5; possible D gene TRBD2, 7 bases. Germline V CDR1 and CDR2: LGHNA, YSLEER. The germline V and J ends were trimmed by 3 bases and 2 bases, with 13 bases remaining between them. The CDR3 extends over 15 amino acids. The CDR3 loop reads CASSQWGGGQETQYF. The DNA for the CDR3 is TGCGCCAGCAGCCAGTGGGGGGGCGGGCAAGAGACCCAGTACTTC.

This clone appeared a single time. The chain combines TRBV2 with TRBJ2-7; 10 nucleotides agree with TRBD2. J gave up 2 bases and V 7 bases, and 8 bases lay outside the gene matches. Germline CDR1 and CDR2: SNHLY and FYNNEI. The CDR3 extends over 15 amino acids. In DNA form, the CDR3 reads TGTGCCAGCACCGCTCGACTAGCGGGCACCTACGAGCAGTACTTC. This codes for CASTARLAGTYEQYF.

The chain uses TRBV10-3 and TRBJ2-7; TRBD1 matches 9 bases. The ends lost 6 bases at V and 1 base at J; junction bases unmatched: 7. The germline V gene has CDR1 ENHRY and CDR2 SYGVKD. The CDR3 sequence is 15 residues long. The chain's CDR3 is CAIRTGTGNSYEQYF. CDR3 DNA sequence: TGTGCCATCAGAACCGGGACAGGGAATTCCTACGAGCAGTACTTC.

The chain joins TRBV6-5 to TRBJ2-7, with D maybe TRBD1 (6 bases). V lost 6 bases, J lost 2 bases, and 11 bases lay in between. There are 13 residues in the CDR3. Germline CDR1 reads MNHEY; CDR2 reads SVGAGI. CDR3 sequence reads: CASSTGLAYEQYF. The CDR3, as DNA: TGTGCCAGCAGCACAGGGTTAGCCTACGAGCAGTACTTC.

The chain links TRBV10-2 to TRBJ1-5; possible D gene TRBD1, 6 bases. The V end lost 3 bases, the J end lost 3 bases, and 9 bases lay between the germline ends. CDR3 length: 14 amino acids. Germline CDR1 WSHSY, CDR2 SAAADI. This CDR3 reads CASSEQGSNQPQHF. The CDR3 DNA follows: TGCGCCAGCAGTGAACAGGGTTCCAATCAGCCCCAGCATTTT.

This CDR3 is CASSQVPGADTQYF. The CDR3 DNA sequence: TGCGCCAGCAGCCAAGTGCCCGGGGCAGATACGCAGTATTTT. The rearrangement joins TRBV4-1 to TRBJ2-3, with D possibly TRBD2 on 5 matching bases. The germline V gene encodes CDR1 MGHRA and CDR2 YSYEKL. This CDR3 is built from 14 residues. Trimming pared 1 base from V and 4 bases from J, leaving 9 bases between.

The rearrangement links TRBV18 to TRBJ1-2; 8 nucleotides align to TRBD1. The CDR3 sequence is 15 residues long. J lost 1 base, V lost 6 bases, and 7 bases had no gene match. Germline values: CDR1 KGHSH, CDR2 LQKENI. CDR3 region: CASSLAGQGNYGYTF. CDR3 coding DNA: TGTGCCAGCTCTCTTGCCGGACAGGGTAACTATGGCTACACCTTC.

Points on this clone: Other nucleotide sequences from this sample produce the same CDR3. The chain employs TRBV4-3 and TRBJ2-1, with a possible D match to TRBD1 (6 bases). Germline V gene lookup returns CDR1 LGHNA and CDR2 YSLEER. Trimming removed 0 bases from V and 0 bases from J, with 9 bases in between. The CDR3 is made up of 16 amino acids. The CDR3 protein is CASSQDRGGSYNEQFF. The CDR3 nucleotides read TGCGCCAGCAGCCAAGATCGAGGGGGCTCCTACAATGAGCAGTTCTTC.

V usage is TRBV11-2 and J usage is TRBJ2-1, with 7 nucleotides matching TRBD2. The J segment lost 5 bases and the V segment lost 5 bases, leaving 15 bases of the junction unmatched. CDR1 is SGHAT and CDR2 is FQNNGV in the germline V gene. The CDR3 loop spans 17 amino acids. The CDR3 bases are TGTGCCAGCAGCAAGTATGTACTGGCTAGCGGAAACAATGAGCAGTTCTTC. This translates into CASSKYVLASGNNEQFF.

The chain couples TRBV5-1 to TRBJ1-2; D possibly corresponds to TRBD1 (5 bases). This CDR3 spans 14 amino acids. CDR1 and CDR2 from the germline V gene are SGHRS and YFSETQ. With 4 bases removed from V and 8 bases from J, the gap between germline ends came to 18 bases. This CDR3 is CASSLKPGREGYTF. Written as DNA, the CDR3 is TGCGCCAGCAGCCTCAAACCGGGGCGGGAGGGCTACACCTTC.

This clone appeared a few times. This sequence joins TRBV28 and TRBJ1-1; no clear D. Germline-derived CDR1 and CDR2 are MDHEN and SYDVKM. The V and J ends lost 2 bases and 3 bases respectively, with 16 bases between them. The CDR3 totals 16 residues. The CDR3 bases are TGTGCCAGCAGTTTACACGGGATCGGAGCATACACTGAAGCTTTCTTT. It translates to CASSLHGIGAYTEAFF. Full variable domain (rest looked up from reference TRBV28 and TRBJ1-1): DVKVTQSSRYLVKRTGEKVFLECVQDMDHENMFWYRQDPGLGLRLIYFSYDVKMKEKGDIPEGYSVSREKKERFSLILESASTNQTSMYLCASSLHGIGAYTEAFFGQGTRLTVV.

V gene TRBV7-9 combines with J gene TRBJ1-4; D is undetermined. Looked up from germline, CDR1 is SEHNR and CDR2 is FQNEAQ (reference sequence). V was clipped by 2 bases and J by 4 bases, with 11 bases between them. The length of the CDR3 is 15 residues. In DNA form, the CDR3 reads TGTGCCAGCAGCTTAAGCCAGAGGGATAATGAAAAACTGTTTTTT. Encoded protein: CASSLSQRDNEKLFF. Supplemented by reference TRBV7-9 and TRBJ1-4, the full variable domain reads DTGVSQNPRHKITKRGQNVTFRCDPISEHNRLYWYRQTLGQGPEFLTYFQNEAQLEKSRLLSDRFSAERPKGSFSTLEIQRTEQGDSAMYLCASSLSQRDNEKLFFGSGTQLSVL.

Remarks on this clone: One end of the junction varies from germline; a read error may be responsible. The chain employs TRBV7-9 and TRBJ2-7; D perhaps matches TRBD2 (5 bases). CDR3 length: 12 residues. Looked up from germline, CDR1 is SEHNR and CDR2 is FQNEAQ (reference sequence). The CDR3 region has the DNA TGTTCCAGCAGTTTAGTGGCGGGCGAGCAGTACTTC. It translates to CSSSLVAGEQYF.

The CDR3 reads CASSQGTGSGDTQYF. The CDR3 coding sequence is TGTGCCAGCAGCCAAGGGACAGGGTCCGGAGATACGCAGTATTTT. The chain recombines TRBV14 with TRBJ2-3, with 8 bases lining up with TRBD1. CDR1 and CDR2 (germline): SGHDN, FVKESK. V gave up 1 base and J gave up 5 bases; unmatched junction bases: 5. This CDR3 region has 15 residues.

CDR3 in DNA: TGTGCCAGCAGCGTTAGAGTAGAGACTGAAGCTTTCTTT. This sequence encodes CASSVRVETEAFF. This chain joins TRBV11-2 and TRBJ1-1; D uncertain. The germline V gene has CDR1 SGHAT and CDR2 FQNNGV. V lost 5 bases to trimming and J lost 5 bases, with 12 bases between them. The CDR3 has 13 amino acids. The variable domain in full, with the rest retrieved from reference TRBV11-2 and TRBJ1-1, is EAGVAQSPRYKIIEKRQSVAFWCNPISGHATLYWYQQILGQGPKLLIQFQNNGVVDDSQLPKDRFSAERLKGVDSTLKIQPAKLEDSAVYLCASSVRVETEAFFGQGTRLTVV.

In regard to this clone: Its ends do not fully match the called genes, so a read error is possible. V is TRBV7-9 and J is TRBJ1-1; 8 nucleotides line up with TRBD1. Germline CDR1 SEHNR, CDR2 FQNEAQ (reference sequence). This CDR3 is 16 amino acids long. Written as DNA, the CDR3 is TGTTCCAGCAGCCCTCGGGCCGGGACAGGGAACACTGAAGCTTTCTTT. As protein: CSSSPRAGTGNTEAFF.

The count of this clone is one. This chain links TRBV28 with TRBJ2-7, with 8 bases aligning to TRBD1. CDR1 MDHEN and CDR2 SYDVKM come from the germline V gene. V dropped 4 bases and J dropped 2; count of bases not matched to a gene: 7. This CDR3 has 15 residues. As DNA, the CDR3 is TGTGCCAGCAGTTCTCAACAGGGGGTGACCTACGAGCAGTACTTC. This sequence encodes CASSSQQGVTYEQYF.

The rearrangement joins TRBV6-1 to TRBJ2-1; D remains unclear. Germline assignment: CDR1 MNHNS and CDR2 SASEGT. CDR3 size: 14 residues. Trimming took off 2 bases at V and 8 bases at J, with 13 bases between the two ends. CDR3 residues: CASSEFSPSDEQFF. The CDR3 nucleotides read TGTGCCAGCAGTGAATTTTCCCCCTCGGATGAGCAGTTCTTC.

V usage is TRBV2 and J usage is TRBJ2-7; 10 nucleotides align to TRBD1. V trimming: 7 bases; J trimming: 4 bases; junction bases outside the gene matches: 7. From germline, CDR1 is SNHLY and CDR2 FYNNEI. The CDR3 runs to 14 residues. CDR3 nucleotide sequence: TGTGCCAGCAAAGGACAGGGGGGTGCGTACGAGCAGTACTTC. As protein: CASKGQGGAYEQYF.

The chain couples TRBV2 to TRBJ1-2; 8 bases agree with TRBD1. The V segment lost 3 bases and the J segment 8 bases; nucleotides outside the gene matches: 5. The CDR3 is 13 residues long. Germline loops: CDR1 SNHLY, CDR2 FYNNEI. CDR3 sequence: CASSDRSGGGYTF. In DNA form, the CDR3 reads TGTGCCAGCAGTGATAGATCAGGGGGCGGCTACACCTTC.

This clone showed up just a few times. In DNA form, the CDR3 reads TGTGCCAGCAGCCCATTCGGAACAGGGGATCAGCCCCAGCATTTT. Encoded protein: CASSPFGTGDQPQHF. The J gene is TRBJ1-5, the V gene TRBV5-4; TRBD1 matches 7 bases. The germline V gene encodes CDR1 SGHNT and CDR2 YYREEE (reference sequence). V shed 4 bases, J shed 5 bases, and the junction held 9 bases outside the gene matches. The CDR3 has 15 residues.

The sample holds a few counts of this clone. The chain joins TRBV2 to TRBJ2-7; D possibly corresponds to TRBD2 (6 bases). Germline V gene data show CDR1 as SNHLY and CDR2 as FYNNEI. This CDR3 is 16 amino acids long. V lost 6 bases and J 3 bases, leaving 21 bases between the germline ends. The CDR3 DNA sequence: TGTGCCAGCAGGGAGCAAGACGACGGGACTGGCTACGAGCAGTACTTC. Protein: CASREQDDGTGYEQYF.

This clone was detected once. This chain connects TRBV19 to TRBJ1-1; D not certain. The germline V gene has CDR1 LNHDA and CDR2 SQIVND (reference sequence). V shed 3 bases and J shed 1 base, with 12 bases lying between them. The CDR3 has 15 amino acids. The DNA of the CDR3 is TGTGCCAGTAGTATTAGATCGTCTGGGAACACTGAAGCTTTCTTT. This translates into CASSIRSSGNTEAFF. The variable domain in full, with the rest retrieved from reference TRBV19 and TRBJ1-1, is DGGITQSPKYLFRKEGQNVTLSCEQNLNHDAMYWYRQDPGQGLRLIYYSQIVNDFQKGDIAEGYSVSREKKESFPLTVTSAQKNPTAFYLCASSIRSSGNTEAFFGQGTRLTVV.

CDR3 DNA: TGTGCCAGCAGCACGGACAGCTATTATAATTCACCCCTCCACTTT. Its protein product is CASSTDSYYNSPLHF. This sequence joins TRBV6-6 and TRBJ1-6; TRBD1 is a possible D gene (6 bases). The CDR3 totals 15 residues. V dropped 6 bases and J dropped 4 bases, with 13 bases sitting between them. Germline-derived CDR1 and CDR2 are MNHNY and SVGAGI (reference sequence).

This chain links TRBV6-1 with TRBJ1-1, with D uncertain. V lost 2 bases, J lost 4 bases, and 8 bases lay in between. Per the germline V gene, CDR1 is MNHNS and CDR2 is SASEGT. The CDR3 consists of 13 residues. CDR3: CASSELSGTEAFF. CDR3 bases: TGTGCCAGCAGTGAATTATCCGGCACTGAAGCTTTCTTT.

This chain uses TRBV2 with TRBJ2-7; 8 bases align to TRBD1. V lost 6 bases, J lost 6 bases, and 13 bases stayed unmatched. Germline V lookup: CDR1 SNHLY, CDR2 FYNNEI. The CDR3 extends over 15 amino acids. This chain's CDR3 is CASSLIGTGRCEQYF. CDR3 in DNA: TGTGCCAGCAGCCTAATAGGGACAGGACGGTGCGAGCAGTACTTC.